These T cell receptor beta chains were read from a single sample in a study of blood T cells in healthy people across ages. TCRdb reanalysed the 5' RACE reads using MiXCR and keeps one entry per CDR3 protein. The sample holds over 1,500,000 distinct CDR3 sequences, more than 35% seen once. Sequenced: blood. These receptors all come from a human donor in good health. Both conserved end residues are part of each CDR3. Each record gives: J gene, V gene, D gene, clone size, CDR3 protein, CDR3 DNA. The D gene is left open where the match is weak. Clone size is given for some rows only: seen once, a few or many times, or a class if the clone is expanded.

>TRBJ2-1|TRBV6-6|.|.
CVSSWIHNEQFF
TGTGTCAGCAGTTGGATACACAATGAGCAGTTCTTC
>TRBJ2-7|TRBV7-2|TRBD2|.
CASSRGASGDYEQYF
TGTGCCAGCAGCCGGGGGGCTAGCGGGGACTACGAGCAGTACTTC
>TRBJ1-2|TRBV27|TRBD1|.
CANSDPGQGHYGYTF
TGTGCCAACAGTGACCCGGGACAGGGGCACTATGGCTACACCTTC
>TRBJ2-5|TRBV4-1|.|.
CASSQVEDPSETQYF
TGCGCCAGCAGCCAAGTCGAGGACCCCAGCGAGACCCAGTACTTC
>TRBJ1-2|TRBV10-3|.|few
CAISGASYGYTF
TGTGCCATCAGTGGGGCGTCGTATGGCTACACCTTC
>TRBJ2-3|TRBV29-1|TRBD2|.
CSGTGTSGTDTQYF
TGCAGCGGCACCGGGACTAGCGGCACAGATACGCAGTATTTT
>TRBJ2-5|TRBV7-6|TRBD1|.
CASSLGWVGQGARGTQYF
TGTGCCAGCAGTCTAGGATGGGTGGGACAGGGGGCGCGGGGGACCCAGTACTTC
>TRBJ2-1|TRBV7-9|.|.
CASTGPEGLFSYNEQFF
TGTGCCAGCACCGGACCCGAAGGACTGTTTTCGTACAATGAGCAGTTCTTC
>TRBJ2-3|TRBV24-1|.|.
CATSSLGDTQYF
TGTGCCACCTCAAGTCTAGGAGATACGCAGTATTTT
>TRBJ2-1|TRBV21-1|.|few
CASSNSCPTSGGTNEQFF
TGTGCCAGCAGCAACTCTTGCCCTACTAGCGGGGGAACCAATGAGCAGTTCTTC
>TRBJ1-4|TRBV20-1|.|few
CSARDRGGQGEKLFF
TGCAGTGCTAGAGATCGAGGGGGTCAAGGTGAAAAACTGTTTTTT
>TRBJ2-5|TRBV6-1|.|.
CASSVLAFGETQYF
TGTGCCAGCAGTGTCCTAGCGTTCGGAGAGACCCAGTACTTC
>TRBJ2-7|TRBV7-8|.|.
CASSLYGGKGYEQYF
TGTGCCAGCAGCCTATATGGGGGAAAAGGCTACGAGCAGTACTTC
>TRBJ1-4|TRBV4-3|TRBD1|.
CASSQDSRGYEKLFF
TGCGCCAGCAGCCAAGATAGCAGGGGGTACGAAAAACTGTTTTTT
>TRBJ2-5|TRBV29-1|TRBD1|few
CSVEFPWAGGPETQYF
TGCAGCGTTGAATTTCCCTGGGCAGGGGGCCCAGAGACCCAGTACTTC
>TRBJ2-3|TRBV20-1|TRBD2|.
CSAKGLAGTDTQYF
TGCAGTGCTAAAGGACTAGCCGGCACAGATACGCAGTATTTT
>TRBJ2-7|TRBV7-2|TRBD1|.
CASSLATGSSYNEQYF
TGTGCCAGCAGCTTAGCGACAGGGAGCTCCTACAATGAGCAGTACTTC
>TRBJ1-4|TRBV18|TRBD1|.
CASSRNPGTAFNEKLFF
TGTGCCAGCTCACGGAATCCCGGGACAGCTTTTAATGAAAAACTGTTTTTT
>TRBJ2-5|TRBV29-1|.|few
CSTGAGEGTQYF
TGCAGCACTGGGGCAGGGGAGGGGACCCAGTACTTC
>TRBJ2-2|TRBV7-2|.|.
CASSPRVWSTTGELFF
TGTGCCAGCAGCCCGAGGGTATGGTCTACCACCGGGGAGCTGTTTTTT
>TRBJ2-7|TRBV18|.|few
CASSPGRGGSYEQYF
TGTGCCAGCTCACCTGGGAGAGGAGGGTCCTACGAGCAGTACTTC
>TRBJ2-3|TRBV20-1|TRBD2|.
CSAPGTSGGLSTDTQYF
TGCAGTGCTCCTGGGACTAGCGGGGGGCTGAGCACAGATACGCAGTATTTT
>TRBJ2-7|TRBV25-1|.|.
CASSVSPTYEQYF
TGTGCCAGCAGTGTCAGTCCGACCTACGAGCAGTACTTC
>TRBJ2-7|TRBV6-5|.|.
CASSSRGTSYEQYF
TGTGCCAGCAGTTCACGGGGGACCTCCTACGAGCAGTACTTC
>TRBJ2-7|TRBV28|.|.
CASRVGTTYEQYF
TGTGCCAGCAGAGTCGGGACGACCTACGAGCAGTACTTC
>TRBJ2-1|TRBV6-6|.|few
CASSPANIQNEQFF
TGTGCCAGCAGCCCCGCCAACATTCAGAATGAGCAGTTCTTC
>TRBJ2-7|TRBV25-1|.|.
CASSEFNPGSNEQYF
TGTGCCAGCAGTGAATTCAACCCCGGGTCCAACGAGCAGTACTTC
>TRBJ2-5|TRBV10-3|.|many
CAIRSGETQYF
TGTGCCATCAGGTCAGGAGAGACCCAGTACTTC
>TRBJ2-5|TRBV5-1|.|.
CAGSYGTAHQETQYF
TGCGCCGGCAGCTATGGGACGGCACACCAAGAGACCCAGTACTTC
>TRBJ2-5|TRBV20-1|TRBD2|few
CSATGLAGEETQYF
TGCAGTGCTACAGGACTAGCGGGAGAAGAGACCCAGTACTTC
>TRBJ2-7|TRBV4-2|.|few
CASSSQLDGTSYEQYF
TGTGCCAGCAGCTCACAACTCGACGGGACCTCCTACGAGCAGTACTTC
>TRBJ2-6|TRBV21-1|.|.
CASSKEKKLETGPNVLTF
TGTGCCAGCAGCAAAGAGAAAAAATTGGAGACAGGTCCCAACGTCCTGACTTTC
>TRBJ2-3|TRBV20-1|.|.
CSASARLRYF
TGCAGTGCTAGCGCGAGACTCAGGTATTTT
>TRBJ1-1|TRBV6-2/TRBV6-3|.|.
CASSSPLSTDTEAFF
TGTGCCAGCAGTTCCCCCCTGAGTACGGACACTGAAGCTTTCTTT
>TRBJ1-1|TRBV27|.|few
CASSQQGIGTEAFF
TGTGCCAGCAGCCAACAGGGAATTGGCACTGAAGCTTTCTTT
>TRBJ1-1|TRBV12-3/TRBV12-4|.|.
CASSLTERNEAFF
TGTGCCAGCAGTCTCACCGAGAGGAACGAAGCTTTCTTT
>TRBJ1-1|TRBV20-1|TRBD1|.
CSASAQGSEAFF
TGCAGTGCTAGTGCACAGGGGTCTGAAGCTTTCTTT
>TRBJ2-3|TRBV5-1|TRBD2|.
CASSFSGGPDTQYF
TGCGCCAGCAGCTTTAGCGGGGGACCAGATACGCAGTATTTT
>TRBJ1-2|TRBV4-3|.|.
CAGSQDTVNYGYTF
TGCGCCGGCAGCCAAGATACAGTTAACTATGGCTACACCTTC
>TRBJ2-4|TRBV24-1|TRBD1|few
CATKTGRVKNIQYF
TGTGCCACCAAGACAGGGCGGGTTAAAAACATTCAGTACTTC
>TRBJ2-3|TRBV20-1|.|few
CSARDARTDTQYF
TGCAGTGCTAGAGATGCCCGCACAGATACGCAGTATTTT
>TRBJ1-1|TRBV20-1|TRBD1|.
CSAPNLRTGGTEAFF
TGCAGTGCTCCCAACCTACGGACAGGGGGCACTGAAGCTTTCTTT
>TRBJ2-7|TRBV12-3/TRBV12-4|.|few
CASSSTAPSRHEQYF
TGTGCCAGCAGTTCGACGGCCCCCTCTCGTCACGAGCAGTACTTC
>TRBJ2-3|TRBV18|.|few
CASSWEDTQYF
TGTGCCAGCTCATGGGAGGATACGCAGTATTTT
>TRBJ2-1|TRBV12-3/TRBV12-4|TRBD2|.
CASSEIAGEQFF
TGTGCCAGCAGTGAGATAGCGGGTGAGCAGTTCTTC
>TRBJ2-7|TRBV6-1|TRBD1|once
CANGQGWYEQYF
TGTGCCAACGGACAGGGGTGGTACGAGCAGTACTTC
>TRBJ1-1|TRBV6-5|TRBD1|few
CASSYGQGDTEAFF
TGTGCCAGCAGTTACGGACAGGGGGACACTGAAGCTTTCTTT
>TRBJ2-1|TRBV20-1|TRBD2|.
CSASPLAGDNEQFF
TGCAGTGCTAGCCCTTTAGCGGGGGACAATGAGCAGTTCTTC
>TRBJ2-1|TRBV5-1|.|few
CASSLEVGPFNEQFF
TGCGCCAGCAGCTTGGAGGTGGGCCCCTTCAATGAGCAGTTCTTC
>TRBJ2-6|TRBV18|.|few
CASSPIGRVSGANVLTF
TGTGCCAGCTCACCGATCGGGCGAGTTTCGGGGGCCAACGTCCTGACTTTC
>TRBJ1-2|TRBV24-1|.|few
CATSDLDLSYGYTF
TGTGCCACCAGTGATTTGGATTTGAGCTATGGCTACACCTTC
>TRBJ2-1|TRBV12-3/TRBV12-4|.|few
CASSSRREQFF
TGTGCCAGCAGTAGTAGGCGAGAGCAGTTCTTC
>TRBJ1-2|TRBV6-5|TRBD1|.
CASSPGTVANYGYTF
TGTGCCAGCAGTCCCGGGACAGTCGCTAACTATGGCTACACCTTC
>TRBJ2-7|TRBV10-3|.|many
CAISEGYEQYF
TGTGCCATCAGTGAGGGGTACGAGCAGTACTTC
>TRBJ2-5|TRBV5-8|.|few
CASSYHPLSGYQETQYF
TGTGCCAGCAGCTACCACCCGCTAAGCGGGTACCAAGAGACCCAGTACTTC
>TRBJ2-3|TRBV7-2|.|few
CASSLVGGPSYSRTQYF
TGTGCCAGCAGCTTGGTGGGGGGTCCCAGTTATAGTCGTACGCAGTATTTT
>TRBJ2-1|TRBV10-2|TRBD2|.
CASSEAGGFYEQFF
TGCGCCAGCAGTGAGGCGGGGGGGTTCTATGAGCAGTTCTTC
>TRBJ2-7|TRBV29-1|.|many
CSVDFNPHEQYF
TGCAGCGTTGACTTCAATCCCCACGAGCAGTACTTC